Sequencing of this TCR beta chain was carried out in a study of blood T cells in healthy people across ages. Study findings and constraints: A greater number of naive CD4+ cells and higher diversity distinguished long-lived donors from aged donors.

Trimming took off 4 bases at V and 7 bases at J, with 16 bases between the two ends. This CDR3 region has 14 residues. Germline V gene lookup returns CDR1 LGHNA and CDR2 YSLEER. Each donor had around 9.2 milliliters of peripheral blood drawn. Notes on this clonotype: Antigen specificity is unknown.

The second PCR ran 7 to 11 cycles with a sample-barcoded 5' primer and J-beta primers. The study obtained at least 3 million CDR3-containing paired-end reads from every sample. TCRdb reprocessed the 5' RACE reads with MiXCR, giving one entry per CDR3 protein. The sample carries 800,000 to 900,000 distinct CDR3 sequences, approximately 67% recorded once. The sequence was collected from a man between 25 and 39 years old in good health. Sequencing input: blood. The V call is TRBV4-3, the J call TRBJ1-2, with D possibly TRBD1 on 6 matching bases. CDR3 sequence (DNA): TGCGCCAGCAGCCGAATGAGGGGGGGGGTTGGCTACACCTTC. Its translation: CASSRMRGGVGYTF.